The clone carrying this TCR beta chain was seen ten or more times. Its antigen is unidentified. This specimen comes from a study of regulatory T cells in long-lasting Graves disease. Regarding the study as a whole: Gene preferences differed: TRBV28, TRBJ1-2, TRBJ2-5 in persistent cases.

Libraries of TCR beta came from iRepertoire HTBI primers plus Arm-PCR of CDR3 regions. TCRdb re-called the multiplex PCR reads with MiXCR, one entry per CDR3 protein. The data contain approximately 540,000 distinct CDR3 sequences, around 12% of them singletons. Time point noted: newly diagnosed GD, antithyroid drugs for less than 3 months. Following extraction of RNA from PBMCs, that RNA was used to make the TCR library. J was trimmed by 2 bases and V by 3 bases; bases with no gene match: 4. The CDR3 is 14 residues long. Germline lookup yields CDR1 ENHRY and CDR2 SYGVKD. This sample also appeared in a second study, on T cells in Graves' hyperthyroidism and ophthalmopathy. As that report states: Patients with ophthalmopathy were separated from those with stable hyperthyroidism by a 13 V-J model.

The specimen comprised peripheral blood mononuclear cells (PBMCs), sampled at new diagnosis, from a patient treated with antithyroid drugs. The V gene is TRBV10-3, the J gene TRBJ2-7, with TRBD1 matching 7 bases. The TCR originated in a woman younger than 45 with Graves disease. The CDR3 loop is CAISDRDSTYEQYF. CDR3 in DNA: TGTGCCATCAGTGACCGGGACAGCACCTACGAGCAGTACTTC.